This TCR beta chain was documented in a study of OX40 agonist ivuxolimab in advanced cancers. This clone has just one count. Assay: immunoSEQ multiplex PCR; the TCRdb copy retains only in-frame clones and omits some. This table holds roughly 120,000 clones, 89% found once. The source material was CD4+ or CD8+ T cells sorted from blood, sampled in a trial of the OX40 agonist ivuxolimab. This receptor was identified in an adult with an advanced solid tumor such as melanoma, head and neck, liver or kidney cancer.

CDR3 coding DNA: TGTGCCAGTAGTCCGGGGGCAGGGTCGGTGAGCTATGGCTACACCTTC. This gives the protein CASSPGAGSVSYGYTF. The chain recombines TRBV19 with TRBJ1-2, with D perhaps matching TRBD1 (6 bases). The CDR3 runs to 16 residues. V gave up 5 bases and J gave up 4 bases, with 20 bases separating them. CDR1 and CDR2 (germline): LNHDA, SQIVND (reference sequence). The complete variable domain, with remaining parts taken from reference TRBV19 and TRBJ1-2, reads DGGITQSPKYLFRKEGQNVTLSCEQNLNHDAMYWYRQDPGQGLRLIYYSQIVNDFQKGDIAEGYSVSREKKESFPLTVTSAQKNPTAFYLCASSPGAGSVSYGYTFGSGTRLTVV.